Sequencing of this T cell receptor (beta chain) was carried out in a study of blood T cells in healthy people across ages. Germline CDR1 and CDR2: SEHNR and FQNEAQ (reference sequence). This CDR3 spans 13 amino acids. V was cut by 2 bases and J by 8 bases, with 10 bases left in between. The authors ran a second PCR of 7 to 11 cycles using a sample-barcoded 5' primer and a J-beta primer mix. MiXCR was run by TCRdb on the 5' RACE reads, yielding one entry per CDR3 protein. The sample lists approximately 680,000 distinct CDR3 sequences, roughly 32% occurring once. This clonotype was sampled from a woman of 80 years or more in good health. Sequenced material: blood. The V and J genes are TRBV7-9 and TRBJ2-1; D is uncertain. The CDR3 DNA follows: TGTGCCAGCAGCTTAAGTAGGTCCGATGAGCAGTTCTTC. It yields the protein CASSLSRSDEQFF.